This T cell receptor (beta chain) derives from a study of CD8 T cells in ankylosing spondylitis. Findings of the study overall: Made up of about eight highly homologous variants, a TCR beta motif appeared characteristic of ankylosing spondylitis blood.

TCRdb re-called the 5' RACE reads with MiXCR, one entry per CDR3 protein. The sample has under 250,000 distinct CDR3 sequences, 25% to 30% seen once. This clonotype has more than one count but fewer than ten. Its antigen is unknown. This CDR3 spans 16 amino acids. Unmatched junction bases numbered 7, after V lost 4 bases and J lost 3 bases. Germline CDR1 reads SGDLS; CDR2 reads YYNGEE. The sample comprised blood, either unsorted or a sorted T cell fraction (not recorded which). The sequence derives from a male donor with ankylosing spondylitis or in good health (not recorded which). The genes are TRBV9 and TRBJ2-1; 10 positions agree with TRBD2. CDR3 coding DNA: TGTGCCAGCAGCCTCTTAGCGGGAGGACTCTACAATGAGCAGTTCTTC. Translating gives CASSLLAGGLYNEQFF.